This T cell receptor beta chain is from a study of human T cells and chemical hapten exposure. Study details: Enrolled patients were predominantly female and had alopecia areata, totalis or universalis.

The study, taken as a whole, reports: Once DPC sensitization occurred, TCRs above 1 in 1000 frequency showed no change.

The CDR3 runs 15 residues. The germline V gene encodes CDR1 DFQATT and CDR2 SNEGSKA (reference sequence). The V end lost 1 base, the J end lost 0 bases, and 10 bases lay between the germline ends. The time point is: patch test 3, about 24 weeks after DPC sensitization. Treatment specified: therapeutic diphenylcyclopropenone sensitization with weekly scalp DPC. What the library attached to individual cDNA molecules were unique molecular identifiers. TCRdb re-called the RACE reads with MiXCR, one entry per CDR3 protein. This sample yields just under 65,000 distinct CDR3 sequences, of which approximately 11% are seen a single time; approximately 2.2% belongs to the top ten. About this clonotype: No antigen is known for it.

Sample: whole blood, taken in connection with sensitization to the hapten diphenylcyclopropenone (DPC). The chain employs TRBV20-1 and TRBJ2-4; D gene unclear. The clonotype originates from a woman aged 25 to 39 with alopecia areata. Some clones in this sample may be carry-over from other donors' samples. This CDR3 is CSARGAGVAKNIQYF. The CDR3 nucleotides are TGCAGTGCTAGAGGTGCTGGGGTAGCCAAAAACATTCAGTACTTC.